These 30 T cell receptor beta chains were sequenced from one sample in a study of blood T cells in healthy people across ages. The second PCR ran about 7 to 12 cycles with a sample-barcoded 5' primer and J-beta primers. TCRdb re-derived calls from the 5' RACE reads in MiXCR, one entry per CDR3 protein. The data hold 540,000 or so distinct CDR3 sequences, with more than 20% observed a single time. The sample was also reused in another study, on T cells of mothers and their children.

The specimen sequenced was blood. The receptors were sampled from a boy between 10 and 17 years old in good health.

The CDR3 sequence: CASSLAHYQETQYF. The DNA of the CDR3 is TGTGCCAGCAGCTTAGCTCACTACCAAGAGACCCAGTACTTC. The chain combines TRBV7-2 with TRBJ2-5; unclear D gene. The CDR3 has 14 residues. The ends were cut back, 0 bases at V and 0 bases at J, with 5 bases in the middle. Germline assignment: CDR1 SGHTA and CDR2 FQGNSA.

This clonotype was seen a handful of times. The CDR3 DNA reads as TGTGCCAGCAGCCAAGCGGGGGGTTATAACTATGGCTACACCTTC. Protein product: CASSQAGGYNYGYTF. The chain is built from TRBV14 and TRBJ1-2, with D possibly TRBD1 on 5 matching bases. The CDR3 sequence is 15 residues long. V was clipped by 1 base and J by 1 base, with 10 bases between them. Germline CDR1 reads SGHDN; CDR2 reads FVKESK.

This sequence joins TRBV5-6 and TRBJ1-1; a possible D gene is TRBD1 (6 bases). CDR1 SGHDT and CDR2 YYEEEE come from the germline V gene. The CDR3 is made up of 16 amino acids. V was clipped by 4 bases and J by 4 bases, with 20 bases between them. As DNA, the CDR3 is TGTGCCAGCAGCCGACTGGGACACCGTGGGGGCACTGAAGCTTTCTTT. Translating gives CASSRLGHRGGTEAFF.

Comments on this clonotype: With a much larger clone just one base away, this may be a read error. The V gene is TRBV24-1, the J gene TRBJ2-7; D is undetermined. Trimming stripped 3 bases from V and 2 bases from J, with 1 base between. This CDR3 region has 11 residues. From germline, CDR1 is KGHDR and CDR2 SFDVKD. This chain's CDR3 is CATSDAYEQYF. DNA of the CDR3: TGTGCCACCAGTGATGCCTACGAGCAGTACTTC.

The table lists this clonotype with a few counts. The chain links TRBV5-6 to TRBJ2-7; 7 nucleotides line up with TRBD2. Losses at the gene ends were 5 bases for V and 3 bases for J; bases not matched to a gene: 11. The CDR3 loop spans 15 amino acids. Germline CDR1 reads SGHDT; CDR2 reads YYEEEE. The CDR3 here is CASRASGVVGYEQYF. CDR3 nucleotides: TGTGCCAGCAGGGCGAGCGGGGTGGTCGGCTACGAGCAGTACTTC.

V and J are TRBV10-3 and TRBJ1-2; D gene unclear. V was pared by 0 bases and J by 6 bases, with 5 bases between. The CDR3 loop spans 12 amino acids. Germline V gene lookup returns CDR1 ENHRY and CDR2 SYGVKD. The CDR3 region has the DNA TGTGCCATCAGTGAGTCTACGGATGGCTACACCTTC. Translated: CAISESTDGYTF.

The CDR3 reads CASSQEGLAGGPWNEQFF. CDR3 coding DNA: TGTGCCAGCAGCCAAGAGGGACTAGCGGGAGGACCCTGGAATGAGCAGTTCTTC. The chain links TRBV3-1 to TRBJ2-1, with 15 bases matching TRBD2. V shed 0 bases and J 7 bases; nucleotides not matched to a gene: 7. The CDR3 is made up of 18 amino acids. Germline CDR1 and CDR2: LGHDT and YNNKEL (reference sequence).

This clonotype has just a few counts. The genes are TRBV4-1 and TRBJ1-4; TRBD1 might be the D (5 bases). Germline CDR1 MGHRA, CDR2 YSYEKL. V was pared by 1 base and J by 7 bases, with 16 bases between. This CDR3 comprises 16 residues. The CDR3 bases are TGCGCCAGCAGCCAAGTTATATCGGCAGGGCCTGAAAAACTGTTTTTT. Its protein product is CASSQVISAGPEKLFF.

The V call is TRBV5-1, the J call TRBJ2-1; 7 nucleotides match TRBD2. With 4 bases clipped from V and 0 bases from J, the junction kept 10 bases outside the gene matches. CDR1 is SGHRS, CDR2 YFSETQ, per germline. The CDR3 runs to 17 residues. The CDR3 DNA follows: TGCGCCAGCAGCCCGGGAATAGCGGGCCGCTCCTACAATGAGCAGTTCTTC. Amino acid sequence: CASSPGIAGRSYNEQFF.

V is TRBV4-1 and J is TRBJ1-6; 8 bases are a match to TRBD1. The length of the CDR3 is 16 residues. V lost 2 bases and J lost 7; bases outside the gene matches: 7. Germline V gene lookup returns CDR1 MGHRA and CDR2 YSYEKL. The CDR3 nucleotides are TGCGCCAGCAGCCAAACAGGACAGGGAGGGAATTCACCCCTCCACTTT. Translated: CASSQTGQGGNSPLHF.

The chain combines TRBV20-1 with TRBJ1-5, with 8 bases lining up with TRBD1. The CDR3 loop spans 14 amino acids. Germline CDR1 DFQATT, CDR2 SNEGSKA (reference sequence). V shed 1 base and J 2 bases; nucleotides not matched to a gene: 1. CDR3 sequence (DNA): TGCAGTGCTAGAGGGGACAGGCGCAATCAGCCCCAGCATTTT. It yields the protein CSARGDRRNQPQHF.

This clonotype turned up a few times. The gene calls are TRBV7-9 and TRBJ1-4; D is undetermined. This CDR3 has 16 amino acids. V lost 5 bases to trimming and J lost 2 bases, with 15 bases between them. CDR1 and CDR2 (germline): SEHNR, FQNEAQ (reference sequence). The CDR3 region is CASSLGLRRTNEKLFF. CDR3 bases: TGTGCCAGCAGCCTAGGCCTTCGGAGGACTAATGAAAAACTGTTTTTT.

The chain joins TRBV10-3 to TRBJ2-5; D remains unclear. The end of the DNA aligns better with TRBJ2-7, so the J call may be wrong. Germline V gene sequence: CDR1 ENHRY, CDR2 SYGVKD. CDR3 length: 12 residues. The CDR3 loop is CAISGPTYEQYF. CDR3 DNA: TGTGCCATCAGTGGACCGACCTACGAGCAGTACTTC.

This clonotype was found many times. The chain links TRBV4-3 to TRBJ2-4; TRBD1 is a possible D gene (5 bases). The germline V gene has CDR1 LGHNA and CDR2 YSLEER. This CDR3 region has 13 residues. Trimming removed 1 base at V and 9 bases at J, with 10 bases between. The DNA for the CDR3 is TGCGCCAGCAGCCAAGGTTTAGGGGTCATTCAGTACTTC. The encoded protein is CASSQGLGVIQYF.

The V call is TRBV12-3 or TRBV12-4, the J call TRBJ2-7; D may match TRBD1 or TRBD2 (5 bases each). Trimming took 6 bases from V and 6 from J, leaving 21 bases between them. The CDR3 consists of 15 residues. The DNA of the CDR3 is TGTGCCAGCAGGCAAGACGAGGGGTTCCGATTCGAGCAGTACTTC. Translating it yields CASRQDEGFRFEQYF.

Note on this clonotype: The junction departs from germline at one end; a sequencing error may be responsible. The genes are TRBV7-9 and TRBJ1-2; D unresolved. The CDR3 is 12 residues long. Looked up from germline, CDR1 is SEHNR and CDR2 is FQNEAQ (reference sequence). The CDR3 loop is CASNLGSAGSTF. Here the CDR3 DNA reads TGTGCCAGCAACTTAGGCTCAGCGGGCAGCACCTTC.

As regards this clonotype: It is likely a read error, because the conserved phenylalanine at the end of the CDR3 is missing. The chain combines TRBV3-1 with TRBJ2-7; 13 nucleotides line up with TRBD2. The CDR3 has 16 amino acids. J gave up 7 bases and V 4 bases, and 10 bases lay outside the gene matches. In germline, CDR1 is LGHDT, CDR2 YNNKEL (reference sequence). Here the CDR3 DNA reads TGTGCCAGCAGCCCCGGACTAGCGGGAGCTATCTATGAGCAGTACTCC. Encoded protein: CASSPGLAGAIYEQYS.

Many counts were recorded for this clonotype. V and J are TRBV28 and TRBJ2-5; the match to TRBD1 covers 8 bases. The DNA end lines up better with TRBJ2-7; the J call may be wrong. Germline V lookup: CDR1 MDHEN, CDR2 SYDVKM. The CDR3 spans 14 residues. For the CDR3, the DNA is TGTGCCAGCAGTTCCCGGACAGGGATCTACGAGCAGTACTTC. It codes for CASSSRTGIYEQYF.

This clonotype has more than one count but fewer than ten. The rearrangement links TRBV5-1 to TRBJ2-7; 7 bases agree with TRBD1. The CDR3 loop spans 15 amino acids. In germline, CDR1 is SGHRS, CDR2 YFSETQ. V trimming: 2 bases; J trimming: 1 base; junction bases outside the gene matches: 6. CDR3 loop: CASSLRQGQSYEQYF. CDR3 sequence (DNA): TGCGCCAGCAGCTTACGACAGGGCCAATCCTACGAGCAGTACTTC.

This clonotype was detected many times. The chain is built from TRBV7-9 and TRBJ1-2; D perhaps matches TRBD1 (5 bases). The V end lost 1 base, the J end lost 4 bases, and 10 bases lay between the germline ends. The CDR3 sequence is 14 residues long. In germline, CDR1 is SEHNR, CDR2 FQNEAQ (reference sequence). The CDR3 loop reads CASSLEDGAYGYTF. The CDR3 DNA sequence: TGTGCCAGCAGCTTAGAAGACGGGGCCTATGGCTACACCTTC.

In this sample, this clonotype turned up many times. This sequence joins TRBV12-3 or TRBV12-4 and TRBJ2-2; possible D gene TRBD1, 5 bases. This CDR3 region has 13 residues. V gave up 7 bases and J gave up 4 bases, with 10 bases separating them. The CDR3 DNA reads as TGTGCCAGCACCCCCCAGGGCACCGGGGAGCTGTTTTTT. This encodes CASTPQGTGELFF.

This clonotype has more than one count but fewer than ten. This chain's CDR3 is CASSFRLKRDIIQETQYF. The CDR3 bases are TGTGCCAGCAGTTTCCGACTAAAAAGGGACATAATTCAAGAGACCCAGTACTTC. The chain carries TRBV28 and TRBJ2-5; D possibly corresponds to TRBD1 (6 bases). Between the trimmed V and J ends, which lost 3 bases and 2 bases, there was a span of 22 bases. CDR3 length equals 18 residues. Germline V gene sequence: CDR1 MDHEN, CDR2 SYDVKM.

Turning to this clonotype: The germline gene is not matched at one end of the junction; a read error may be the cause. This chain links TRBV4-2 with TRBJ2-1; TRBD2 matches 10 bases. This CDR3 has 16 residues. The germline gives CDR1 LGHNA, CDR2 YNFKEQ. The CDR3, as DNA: TGTGCCAGCAGCCAATCCGGGACTAGCGCCTACAACGAGCAGTTCTTC. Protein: CASSQSGTSAYNEQFF.

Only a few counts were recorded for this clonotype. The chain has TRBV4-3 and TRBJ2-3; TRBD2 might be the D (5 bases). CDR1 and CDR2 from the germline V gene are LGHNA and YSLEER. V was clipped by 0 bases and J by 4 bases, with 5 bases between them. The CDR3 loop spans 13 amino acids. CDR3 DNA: TGCGCCAGCAGCCAAGACGGGGCAGATACGCAGTATTTT. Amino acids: CASSQDGADTQYF.

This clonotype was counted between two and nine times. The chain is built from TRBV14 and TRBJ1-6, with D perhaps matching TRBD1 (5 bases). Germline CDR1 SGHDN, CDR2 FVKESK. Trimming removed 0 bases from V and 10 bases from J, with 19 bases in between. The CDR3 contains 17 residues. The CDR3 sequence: CASSQEVRSSRQSPLHF. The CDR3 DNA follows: TGTGCCAGCAGCCAAGAAGTTAGAAGTTCAAGACAGTCACCCCTCCACTTT.

The CDR3 spells CASSLLGQTQETQYF. The CDR3 DNA is TGTGCCAGCAGCCTTCTAGGACAGACTCAAGAGACCCAGTACTTC. The rearrangement uses TRBV7-3 and TRBJ2-5; D perhaps matches TRBD1 (6 bases). The ends were cut back, 5 bases at V and 2 bases at J, with 15 bases in the middle. The CDR3 length is 15 residues. Germline V gives CDR1 SGHTA, CDR2 FQGTGA.

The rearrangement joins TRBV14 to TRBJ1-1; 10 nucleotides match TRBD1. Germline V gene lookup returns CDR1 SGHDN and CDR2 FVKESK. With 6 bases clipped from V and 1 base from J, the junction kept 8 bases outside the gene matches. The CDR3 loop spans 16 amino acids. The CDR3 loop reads CASSQRQGATNTEAFF. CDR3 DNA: TGTGCCAGCAGTCAGAGACAGGGGGCAACGAACACTGAAGCTTTCTTT. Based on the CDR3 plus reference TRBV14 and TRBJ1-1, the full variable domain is EAGVTQFPSHSVIEKGQTVTLRCDPISGHDNLYWYRRVMGKEIKFLLHFVKESKQDESGMPNNRFLAERTGGTYSTLKVQPAELEDSGVYFCASSQRQGATNTEAFFGQGTRLTVV.

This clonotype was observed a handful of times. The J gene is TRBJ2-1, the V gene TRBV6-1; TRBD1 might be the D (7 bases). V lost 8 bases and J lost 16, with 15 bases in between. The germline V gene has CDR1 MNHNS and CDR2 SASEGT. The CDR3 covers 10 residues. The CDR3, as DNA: TGTGCCAGCGGAGGGACAGCCCATTTCTTC. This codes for CASGGTAHFF.

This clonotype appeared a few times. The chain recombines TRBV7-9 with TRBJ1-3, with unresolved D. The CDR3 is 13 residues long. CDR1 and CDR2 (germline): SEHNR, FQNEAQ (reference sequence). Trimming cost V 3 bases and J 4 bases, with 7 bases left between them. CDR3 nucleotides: TGTGCCAGCAGCTTGGATTTCGGAAACACCATATATTTT. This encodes CASSLDFGNTIYF.

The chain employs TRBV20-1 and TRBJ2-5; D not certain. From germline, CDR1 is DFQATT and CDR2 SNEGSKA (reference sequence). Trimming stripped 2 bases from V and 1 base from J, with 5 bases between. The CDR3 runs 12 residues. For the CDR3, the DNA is TGCAGTGCTAGACATTTCCAAGAGACCCAGTACTTC. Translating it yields CSARHFQETQYF.